These 5 T cell receptor beta chains were sequenced from one sample in a study of T cell repertoires in cytomegalovirus infection. For these receptors, no antigen is known. TCRdb re-derived calls from the reads in MiXCR, one entry per CDR3 protein. The sample lists tens of thousands of distinct CDR3 sequences, 33% occurring once. Sequenced material: PBMCs, sequenced either directly or after in vitro stimulation (not recorded which). Receptors originate from a human donor in good health (CMV status not recorded). Some clones in this sample may be carry-over from other donors' samples.

The gene calls are TRBV5-4 and TRBJ2-1, with D perhaps matching TRBD1 (6 bases). V gave up 4 bases and J gave up 12 bases, with 14 bases separating them. This CDR3 comprises 12 residues. Germline assignment: CDR1 SGHNT and CDR2 YYREEE (reference sequence). The CDR3 here is CASSLDSRVQFF. Here the CDR3 DNA reads TGTGCCAGCAGCCTGGACAGTAGGGTGCAGTTCTTC.

V gene TRBV12-3 or TRBV12-4 combines with J gene TRBJ1-4; 9 bases map to TRBD1. This CDR3 comprises 15 residues. The trim removed 4 bases at V and 4 bases at J, leaving 4 bases unmatched. In DNA, the CDR3 is TGTGCCAGCAGTTCAGCGGGACAGGGTAATGAAAAACTGTTTTTT. Its protein is CASSSAGQGNEKLFF.

The genes are TRBV20-1 and TRBJ2-7; TRBD1 matches 7 bases. CDR1 and CDR2 (germline): DFQATT, SNEGSKA (reference sequence). Trimming at V came to 3 bases and at J to 0 bases, leaving 2 bases not matched to a gene. The CDR3 sequence is 13 residues long. The CDR3 sequence: CSASRDSSYEQYF. CDR3 sequence (DNA): TGCAGTGCTAGCCGGGACAGCTCCTACGAGCAGTACTTC.

The chain is built from TRBV7-9 and TRBJ2-1, with a possible D match to TRBD1 (6 bases). CDR1 is SEHNR, CDR2 FQNEAQ, per germline (reference sequence). With 4 bases removed from V and 4 bases from J, the gap between germline ends came to 14 bases. This CDR3 region has 15 residues. The CDR3 nucleotides are TGTGCCAGCAGCTCCAGCCGGGACACTTACAATGAGCAGTTCTTC. It encodes CASSSSRDTYNEQFF.

V usage is TRBV14 and J usage is TRBJ2-1; TRBD2 agrees at 14 bases. Germline V CDR1 and CDR2: SGHDN, FVKESK. J was trimmed by 9 bases and V by 4 bases; bases with no gene match: 5. This CDR3 has 15 residues. The CDR3 region has the DNA TGTGCCAGCAGCCTGACTAGCGGGGGGGCAAGTGAGCAGTTCTTC. It codes for CASSLTSGGASEQFF. The full variable domain, its missing parts supplied by reference TRBV14 and TRBJ2-1, is EAGVTQFPSHSVIEKGQTVTLRCDPISGHDNLYWYRRVMGKEIKFLLHFVKESKQDESGMPNNRFLAERTGGTYSTLKVQPAELEDSGVYFCASSLTSGGASEQFFGPGTRLTVL.